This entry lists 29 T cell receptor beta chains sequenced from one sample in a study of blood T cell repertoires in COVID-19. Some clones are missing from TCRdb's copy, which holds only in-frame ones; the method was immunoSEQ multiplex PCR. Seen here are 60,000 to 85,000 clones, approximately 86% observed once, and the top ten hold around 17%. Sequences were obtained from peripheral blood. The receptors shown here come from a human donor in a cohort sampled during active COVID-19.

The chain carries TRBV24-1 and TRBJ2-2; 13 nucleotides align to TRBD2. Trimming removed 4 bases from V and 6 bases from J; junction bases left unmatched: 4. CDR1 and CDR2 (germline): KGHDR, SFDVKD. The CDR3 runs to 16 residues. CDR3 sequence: CATSDWTSGSAGELFF. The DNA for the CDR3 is TGTGCCACCAGTGACTGGACTAGCGGGAGTGCCGGGGAGCTGTTTTTT.

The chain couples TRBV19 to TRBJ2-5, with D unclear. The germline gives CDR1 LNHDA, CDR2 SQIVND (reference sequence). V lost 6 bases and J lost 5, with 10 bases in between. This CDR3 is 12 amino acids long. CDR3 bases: TGTGCCAGTAGCCCTCTCGGGGAGACCCAGTACTTC. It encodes CASSPLGETQYF.

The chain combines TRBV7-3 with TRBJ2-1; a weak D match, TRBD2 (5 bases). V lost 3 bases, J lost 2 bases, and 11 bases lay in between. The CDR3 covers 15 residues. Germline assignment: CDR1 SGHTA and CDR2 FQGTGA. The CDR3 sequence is CASSFGVDPYNEQFF. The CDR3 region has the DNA TGTGCCAGCAGCTTCGGGGTAGATCCCTACAATGAGCAGTTCTTC.

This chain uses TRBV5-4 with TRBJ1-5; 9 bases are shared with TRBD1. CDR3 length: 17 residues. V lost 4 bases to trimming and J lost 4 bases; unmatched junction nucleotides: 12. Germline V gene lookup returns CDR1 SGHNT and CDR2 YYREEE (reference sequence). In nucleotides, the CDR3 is TGTGCCAGCAGCCGAGGGGGACAGGGCGTCTTGAATCAGCCCCAGCATTTT. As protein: CASSRGGQGVLNQPQHF.

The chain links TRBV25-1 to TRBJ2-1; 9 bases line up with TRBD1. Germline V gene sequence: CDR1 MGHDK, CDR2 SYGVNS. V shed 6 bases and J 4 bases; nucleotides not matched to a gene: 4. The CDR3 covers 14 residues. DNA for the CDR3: TGTGCCAGCAGCGGACAGGGGAGGTACAATGAGCAGTTCTTC. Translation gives CASSGQGRYNEQFF.

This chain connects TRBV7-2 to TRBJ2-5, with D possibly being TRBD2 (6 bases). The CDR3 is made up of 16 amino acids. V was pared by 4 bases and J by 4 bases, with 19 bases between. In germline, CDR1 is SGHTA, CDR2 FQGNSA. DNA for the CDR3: TGTGCCAGCAGCTCCCCACGGGGGAGTCTGGGAGAGACCCAGTACTTC. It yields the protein CASSSPRGSLGETQYF.

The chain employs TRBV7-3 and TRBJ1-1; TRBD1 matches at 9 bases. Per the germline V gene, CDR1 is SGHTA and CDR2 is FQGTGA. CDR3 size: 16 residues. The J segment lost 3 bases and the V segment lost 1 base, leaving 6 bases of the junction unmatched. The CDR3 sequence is CASSLKGDRAHTEAFF. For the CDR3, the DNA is TGTGCCAGCAGCTTAAAGGGGGACAGGGCCCACACTGAAGCTTTCTTT. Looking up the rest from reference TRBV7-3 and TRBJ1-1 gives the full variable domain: GAGVSQTPSNKVTEKGKYVELRCDPISGHTALYWYRQSLGQGPEFLIYFQGTGAADDSGLPNDRFFAVRPEGSVSTLKIQRTERGDSAVYLCASSLKGDRAHTEAFFGQGTRLTVV.

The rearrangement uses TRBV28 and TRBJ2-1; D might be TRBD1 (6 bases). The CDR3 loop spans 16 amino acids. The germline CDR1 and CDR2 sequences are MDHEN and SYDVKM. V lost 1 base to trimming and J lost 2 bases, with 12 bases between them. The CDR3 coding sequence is TGTGCCAGCAGTTTATACAGGGATAGGCCCTACAATGAGCAGTTCTTC. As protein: CASSLYRDRPYNEQFF.

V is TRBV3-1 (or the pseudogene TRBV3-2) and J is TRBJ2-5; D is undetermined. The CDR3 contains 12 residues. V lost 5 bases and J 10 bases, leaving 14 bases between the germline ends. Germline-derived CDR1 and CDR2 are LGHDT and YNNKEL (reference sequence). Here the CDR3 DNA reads TGTGCCAGCAGCTACCCCCGAGAGGTCCAGTACTTC. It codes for CASSYPREVQYF.

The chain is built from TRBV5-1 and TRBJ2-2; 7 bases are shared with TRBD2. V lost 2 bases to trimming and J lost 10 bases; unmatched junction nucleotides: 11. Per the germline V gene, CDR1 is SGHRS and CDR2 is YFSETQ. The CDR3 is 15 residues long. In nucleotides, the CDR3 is TGCGCCAGCAGCTTTTCTATTGTTAGCGGGTCGGAGCTGTTTTTT. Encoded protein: CASSFSIVSGSELFF.

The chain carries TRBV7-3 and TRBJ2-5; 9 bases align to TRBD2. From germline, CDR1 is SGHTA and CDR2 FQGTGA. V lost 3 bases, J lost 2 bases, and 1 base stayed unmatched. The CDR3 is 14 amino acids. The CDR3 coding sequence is TGTGCCAGCAGCTTGGGACTAGCTCAAGAGACCCAGTACTTC. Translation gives CASSLGLAQETQYF.

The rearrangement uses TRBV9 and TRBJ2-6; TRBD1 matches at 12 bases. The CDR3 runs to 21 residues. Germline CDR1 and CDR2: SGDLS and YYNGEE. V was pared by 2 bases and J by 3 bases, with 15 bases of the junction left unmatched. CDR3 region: CASSVDLRDRGLVNGANVLTF. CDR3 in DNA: TGTGCCAGCAGCGTGGACCTCCGGGACAGGGGGCTAGTAAATGGGGCCAACGTCCTGACTTTC.

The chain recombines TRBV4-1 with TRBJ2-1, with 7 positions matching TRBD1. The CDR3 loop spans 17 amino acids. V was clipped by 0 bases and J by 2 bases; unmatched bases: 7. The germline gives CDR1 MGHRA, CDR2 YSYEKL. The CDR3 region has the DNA TGCGCCAGCAGCCAAGATAAGGGGGCCCTCCCCTACAATGAGCAGTTCTTC. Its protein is CASSQDKGALPYNEQFF.

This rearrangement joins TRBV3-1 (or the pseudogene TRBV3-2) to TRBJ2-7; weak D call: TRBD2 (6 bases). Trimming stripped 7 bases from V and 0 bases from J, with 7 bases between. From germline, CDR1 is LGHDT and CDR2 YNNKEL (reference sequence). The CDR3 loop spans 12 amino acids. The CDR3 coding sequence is TGTGCCAGCAAGGGAGGCTCCTACGAGCAGTACTTC. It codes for CASKGGSYEQYF.

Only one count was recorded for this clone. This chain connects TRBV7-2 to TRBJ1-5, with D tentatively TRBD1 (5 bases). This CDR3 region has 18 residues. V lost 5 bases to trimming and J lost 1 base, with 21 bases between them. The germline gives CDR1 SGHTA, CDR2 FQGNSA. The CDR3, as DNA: TGTGCCAGCAGCCCTAGCGGGGGTTGGGATCTGAGCAATCAGCCCCAGCATTTT. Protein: CASSPSGGWDLSNQPQHF.

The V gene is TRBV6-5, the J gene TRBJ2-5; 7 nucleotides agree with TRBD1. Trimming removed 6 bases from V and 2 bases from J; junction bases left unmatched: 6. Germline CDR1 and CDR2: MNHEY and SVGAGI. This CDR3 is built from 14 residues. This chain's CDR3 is CASSRDSDQETQYF. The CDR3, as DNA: TGTGCCAGCAGCCGGGACAGCGATCAAGAGACCCAGTACTTC.

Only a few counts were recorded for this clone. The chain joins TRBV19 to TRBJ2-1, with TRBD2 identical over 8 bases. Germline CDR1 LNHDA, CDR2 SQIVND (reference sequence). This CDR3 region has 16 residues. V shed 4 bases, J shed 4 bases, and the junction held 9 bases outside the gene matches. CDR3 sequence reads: CASSNRGLEIYNEQFF. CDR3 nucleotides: TGTGCCAGTAGTAATCGGGGACTAGAGATATACAATGAGCAGTTCTTC.

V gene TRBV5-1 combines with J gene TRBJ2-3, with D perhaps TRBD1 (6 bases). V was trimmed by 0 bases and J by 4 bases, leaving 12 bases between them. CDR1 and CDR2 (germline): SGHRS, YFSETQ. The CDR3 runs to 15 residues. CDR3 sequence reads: CASSLGDNRADTQYF. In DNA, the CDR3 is TGCGCCAGCAGCTTGGGGGACAACAGGGCAGATACGCAGTATTTT.

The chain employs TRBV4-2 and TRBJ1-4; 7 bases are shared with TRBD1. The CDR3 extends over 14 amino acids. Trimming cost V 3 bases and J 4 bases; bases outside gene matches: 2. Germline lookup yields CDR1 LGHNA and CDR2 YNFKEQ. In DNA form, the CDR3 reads TGTGCCAGCAGCCAGGACAGGCGTAATGAAAAACTGTTTTTT. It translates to CASSQDRRNEKLFF.

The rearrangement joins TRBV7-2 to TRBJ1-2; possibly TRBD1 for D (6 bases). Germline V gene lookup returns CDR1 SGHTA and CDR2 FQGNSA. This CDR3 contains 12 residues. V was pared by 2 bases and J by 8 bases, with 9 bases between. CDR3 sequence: CASSLQGRGYTF. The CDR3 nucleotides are TGTGCCAGCAGCTTACAGGGGCGCGGCTACACCTTC.

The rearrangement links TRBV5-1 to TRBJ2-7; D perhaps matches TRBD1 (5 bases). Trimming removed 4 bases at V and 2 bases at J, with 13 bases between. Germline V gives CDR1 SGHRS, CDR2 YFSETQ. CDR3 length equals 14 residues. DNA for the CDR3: TGCGCCAGCAGCCAAACAACAGGTACCTACGAGCAGTACTTC. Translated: CASSQTTGTYEQYF.

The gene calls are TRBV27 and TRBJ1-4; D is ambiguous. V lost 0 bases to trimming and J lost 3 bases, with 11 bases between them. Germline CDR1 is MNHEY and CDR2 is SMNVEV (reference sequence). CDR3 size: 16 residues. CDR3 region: CASSLSLRRANEKLFF. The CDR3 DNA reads TGTGCCAGCAGTTTATCTCTACGACGGGCTAATGAAAAACTGTTTTTT.

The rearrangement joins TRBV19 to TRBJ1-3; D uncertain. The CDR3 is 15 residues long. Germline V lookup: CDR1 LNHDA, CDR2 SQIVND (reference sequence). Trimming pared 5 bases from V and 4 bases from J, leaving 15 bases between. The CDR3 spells CASSDRRRRGNTIYF. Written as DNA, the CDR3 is TGTGCCAGTAGTGACCGACGGAGGCGAGGAAACACCATATATTTT.

This CDR3 is CASSWGQGKGTEAFF. CDR3 in DNA: TGCGCCAGCAGCTGGGGACAGGGGAAGGGCACTGAAGCTTTCTTT. The V call is TRBV5-1, the J call TRBJ1-1; 10 bases match TRBD1. V lost 3 bases and J lost 4; bases outside the gene matches: 6. From germline, CDR1 is SGHRS and CDR2 YFSETQ. This CDR3 comprises 15 residues.

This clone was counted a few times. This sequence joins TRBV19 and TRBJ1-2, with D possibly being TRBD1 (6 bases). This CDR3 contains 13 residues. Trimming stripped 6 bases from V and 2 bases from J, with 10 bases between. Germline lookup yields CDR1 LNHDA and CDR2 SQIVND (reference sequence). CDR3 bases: TGTGCCAGTAGGGACCAGGGGAACTATGGCTACACCTTC. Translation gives CASRDQGNYGYTF.

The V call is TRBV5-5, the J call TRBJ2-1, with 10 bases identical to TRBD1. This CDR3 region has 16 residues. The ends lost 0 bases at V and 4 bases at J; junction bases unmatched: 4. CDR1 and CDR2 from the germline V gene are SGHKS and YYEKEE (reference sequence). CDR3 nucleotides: TGTGCCAGCAGCTTGGCGGACAGGGGGGGTTACAATGAGCAGTTCTTC. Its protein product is CASSLADRGGYNEQFF.

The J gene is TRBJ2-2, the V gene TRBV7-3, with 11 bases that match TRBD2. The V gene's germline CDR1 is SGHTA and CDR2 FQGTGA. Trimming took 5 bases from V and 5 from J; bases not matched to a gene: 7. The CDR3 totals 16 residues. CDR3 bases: TGTGCCAGCAGCCCAAGTACTAGCGGGAGAACCGGGGAGCTGTTTTTT. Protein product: CASSPSTSGRTGELFF.

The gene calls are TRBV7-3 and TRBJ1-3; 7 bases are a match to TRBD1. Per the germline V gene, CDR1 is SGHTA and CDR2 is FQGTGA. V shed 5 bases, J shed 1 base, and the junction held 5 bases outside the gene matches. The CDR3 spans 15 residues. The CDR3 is CASSPSGGSGNTIYF. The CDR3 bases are TGTGCCAGCAGCCCCTCAGGGGGATCTGGAAACACCATATATTTT.

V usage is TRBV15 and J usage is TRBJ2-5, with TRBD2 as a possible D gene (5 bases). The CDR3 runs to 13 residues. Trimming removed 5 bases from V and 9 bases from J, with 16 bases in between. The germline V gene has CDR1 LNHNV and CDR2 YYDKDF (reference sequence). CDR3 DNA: TGTGCCACCAGCCCCCGGGAAGGGTGGCCCCAGTACTTC. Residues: CATSPREGWPQYF.